The sample holds many counts of the clone carrying this T cell receptor (beta chain). Its antigen is undetermined. TCRdb re-called the RT-PCR reads with MiXCR, one entry per CDR3 protein. The sample consists of about half a million distinct CDR3 sequences, around 9.9% of them appearing once. The sample is drawn from a study of response to subunit inactivated influenza vaccine. This CDR3 spans 17 amino acids. The V and J ends lost 2 bases and 3 bases, in that order; junction bases with no gene match: 13. Germline assignment: CDR1 SGHTA and CDR2 FQGNSA. Study-level results: Authors suggested each seasonal influenza vaccination recruits few new T cells.

This receptor was taken from a man in his fifties who received an inactivated influenza vaccine. V usage is TRBV7-2 and J usage is TRBJ2-7, with 7 positions matching TRBD2. The source was PBMCs from blood, collected roughly 48 days after vaccination. CDR3 sequence (DNA): TGTGCCAGCAGCTTAAAAGCGGGATTAATATCGCTCTACGAGCAGTACTTC. The encoded protein is CASSLKAGLISLYEQYF.